These T cell receptor beta chains were read from a single sample in a study of radiotherapy plus CTLA-4 blockade in lung cancer. TCRdb keeps only in-frame clones here, not all; method: immunoSEQ multiplex PCR. This table has roughly 50,000 clones, 76% appearing once. The material sequenced was peripheral blood, taken from a patient treated with radiotherapy plus ipilimumab. The source is a human donor with non-small cell lung cancer who had stable disease on radiotherapy plus ipilimumab. CDR3s include the opening cysteine and the closing phenylalanine or tryptophan. The order of the fields is CDR3 DNA, CDR3 protein, J gene, D gene, clone size, V gene. A D gene is named only where the DNA matches it firmly. Size is omitted from some rows. Given values are once, few, many or a class for expanded clones.

CDR3nt: TGTGCCAGCAGTGAAGCAATGGGACAGGGAATCTACACCTTC
CDR3aa: CASSEAMGQGIYTF
j_gene: TRBJ1-2
d_gene: TRBD1
abundance: NA
v_gene: TRBV25-1

CDR3nt: TGTGCCAGCATACTGGGACTGAGCACAATTCACACTGAAGCTTTCTTT
CDR3aa: CASILGLSTIHTEAFF
j_gene: TRBJ1-1
d_gene: NA
abundance: NA
v_gene: TRBV7-8

CDR3nt: TGCAGTATGCCGGGGGAGCGGGGGGGCAATGAGCAGTTCTTC
CDR3aa: CSMPGERGGNEQFF
j_gene: TRBJ2-1
d_gene: TRBD2
abundance: few
v_gene: TRBV29-1

CDR3nt: TGTGCCAGCAGCTTCGGGACAGAAAATTCACCCCTCCACTTT
CDR3aa: CASSFGTENSPLHF
j_gene: TRBJ1-6
d_gene: TRBD1
abundance: NA
v_gene: TRBV7-8

CDR3nt: TGTGCCACCAGCAGAGCGACAGGGAACTATGGCTACACCTTC
CDR3aa: CATSRATGNYGYTF
j_gene: TRBJ1-2
d_gene: TRBD1
abundance: NA
v_gene: TRBV15

CDR3nt: TGTGCCAGCAGCCTCTGGGGGGGCACTGAAGCTTTCTTT
CDR3aa: CASSLWGGTEAFF
j_gene: TRBJ1-1
d_gene: NA
abundance: NA
v_gene: TRBV7-3

CDR3nt: TGTGCCAGCAGCTCGCGTAAAGGGGGCGCGGGGAACACCGGGGAGCTGTTTTTT
CDR3aa: CASSSRKGGAGNTGELFF
j_gene: TRBJ2-2
d_gene: TRBD1
abundance: NA
v_gene: TRBV7-3

CDR3nt: TGTGCCAGTAGTAAAGGTCACACCCCCACAGATACGCAGTATTTT
CDR3aa: CASSKGHTPTDTQYF
j_gene: TRBJ2-3
d_gene: NA
abundance: NA
v_gene: TRBV19

CDR3nt: TGTGCCAGCAGCGTAGAGACGGGTGGCGCTTTCTTT
CDR3aa: CASSVETGGAFF
j_gene: TRBJ1-1
d_gene: NA
abundance: few
v_gene: TRBV9

CDR3nt: TGTGCCAGCAGTTTTATCGACGGGATGTCTAATGGCTACACCTTC
CDR3aa: CASSFIDGMSNGYTF
j_gene: TRBJ1-2
d_gene: NA
abundance: NA
v_gene: TRBV27

CDR3nt: TGTGCCAGCAGTCATTTGACGGGAGGGGACACCATATATTTT
CDR3aa: CASSHLTGGDTIYF
j_gene: TRBJ1-3
d_gene: NA
abundance: NA
v_gene: TRBV6-6

CDR3nt: TGTGCCAGCACATCAAAGGGGGCCGGAGGAAACACCATATATTTT
CDR3aa: CASTSKGAGGNTIYF
j_gene: TRBJ1-3
d_gene: TRBD1
abundance: NA
v_gene: TRBV6-5

CDR3nt: TGTGCCAGCAGTACGTACAAGAACACTGAAGCTTTCTTT
CDR3aa: CASSTYKNTEAFF
j_gene: TRBJ1-1
d_gene: NA
abundance: NA
v_gene: TRBV28

CDR3nt: TGTGCCAGCAGCCAAGACGGGCAGGGGGTAAATGAAAAACTGTTTTTT
CDR3aa: CASSQDGQGVNEKLFF
j_gene: TRBJ1-4
d_gene: TRBD1
abundance: NA
v_gene: TRBV4-2

CDR3nt: TGTGCCATCATCTCGGGGGGGCCGGGGGACGAGCAGTACTTC
CDR3aa: CAIISGGPGDEQYF
j_gene: TRBJ2-7
d_gene: TRBD2
abundance: NA
v_gene: TRBV2

CDR3nt: TGTGCCAGCAGTCCCCCCCGGTCTGGGGCCAACGTCCTGACTTTC
CDR3aa: CASSPPRSGANVLTF
j_gene: TRBJ2-6
d_gene: NA
abundance: once
v_gene: TRBV6-5

CDR3nt: TGTGCCAGCAGCTCCGGGGGCTACGTTCAGTACTTC
CDR3aa: CASSSGGYVQYF
j_gene: TRBJ2-4
d_gene: NA
abundance: once
v_gene: TRBV5-6

CDR3nt: TGTGCCAGCAGCCCAACCGGGACAGGGCTTGAAAAACTGTTTTTT
CDR3aa: CASSPTGTGLEKLFF
j_gene: TRBJ1-4
d_gene: TRBD1
abundance: NA
v_gene: TRBV4-2

CDR3nt: TGCGCCAGCAGCCAAGAGCCGATGGACAGGGAGAATGAGCAGTTCTTC
CDR3aa: CASSQEPMDRENEQFF
j_gene: TRBJ2-1
d_gene: TRBD1
abundance: NA
v_gene: TRBV4-1

CDR3nt: TGTGCCAGCAGATACCCGCAGGGGACTGCCTATGGCTACACCTTC
CDR3aa: CASRYPQGTAYGYTF
j_gene: TRBJ1-2
d_gene: NA
abundance: few
v_gene: TRBV6-5

CDR3nt: TGTGCCAGCACGCGGATAACAGATACGCAGTATTTT
CDR3aa: CASTRITDTQYF
j_gene: TRBJ2-3
d_gene: NA
abundance: NA
v_gene: TRBV7-9

CDR3nt: TGTGCCAGCAGTTATGGGTTCATGAACACTGAAGCTTTCTTT
CDR3aa: CASSYGFMNTEAFF
j_gene: TRBJ1-1
d_gene: NA
abundance: NA
v_gene: TRBV6-5

CDR3nt: TGTGCCAGCAGTCCCAGCGCCAGCCCCAATCAGCCCCAGCATTTT
CDR3aa: CASSPSASPNQPQHF
j_gene: TRBJ1-5
d_gene: NA
abundance: NA
v_gene: TRBV6-6

CDR3nt: TGTGCCTGGAGTGTTTCCCCGGGACTAGCGGGGCAAAGGGGGAATGAGCAGTTCTTC
CDR3aa: CAWSVSPGLAGQRGNEQFF
j_gene: TRBJ2-1
d_gene: TRBD2
abundance: NA
v_gene: TRBV30

CDR3nt: TGTGCCAGCAGTTGGGGGCGCAGTCCAAGTCAGCCCCAGCATTTT
CDR3aa: CASSWGRSPSQPQHF
j_gene: TRBJ1-5
d_gene: NA
abundance: NA
v_gene: TRBV13

CDR3nt: TGTGCCAGCAGCGACACATGGGGAGCCCTACCAGGTGAAGCTTTCTTT
CDR3aa: CASSDTWGALPGEAFF
j_gene: TRBJ1-1
d_gene: NA
abundance: NA
v_gene: TRBV7-2

CDR3nt: TGTGCCAGCAGGGAAATCGCGTTCCAGGGGCGTATGGATACGCAGTATTTT
CDR3aa: CASREIAFQGRMDTQYF
j_gene: TRBJ2-3
d_gene: NA
abundance: NA
v_gene: TRBV28

CDR3nt: TGTGCCAGCAGTTCCGCCCGGGACAGGACAAACTATGGCTACACCTTC
CDR3aa: CASSSARDRTNYGYTF
j_gene: TRBJ1-2
d_gene: TRBD1
abundance: many
v_gene: TRBV6-5

CDR3nt: TGTGCTAGTGGTTTAGGACAGACAGATACGCAGTATTTT
CDR3aa: CASGLGQTDTQYF
j_gene: TRBJ2-3
d_gene: NA
abundance: once
v_gene: TRBV12-5